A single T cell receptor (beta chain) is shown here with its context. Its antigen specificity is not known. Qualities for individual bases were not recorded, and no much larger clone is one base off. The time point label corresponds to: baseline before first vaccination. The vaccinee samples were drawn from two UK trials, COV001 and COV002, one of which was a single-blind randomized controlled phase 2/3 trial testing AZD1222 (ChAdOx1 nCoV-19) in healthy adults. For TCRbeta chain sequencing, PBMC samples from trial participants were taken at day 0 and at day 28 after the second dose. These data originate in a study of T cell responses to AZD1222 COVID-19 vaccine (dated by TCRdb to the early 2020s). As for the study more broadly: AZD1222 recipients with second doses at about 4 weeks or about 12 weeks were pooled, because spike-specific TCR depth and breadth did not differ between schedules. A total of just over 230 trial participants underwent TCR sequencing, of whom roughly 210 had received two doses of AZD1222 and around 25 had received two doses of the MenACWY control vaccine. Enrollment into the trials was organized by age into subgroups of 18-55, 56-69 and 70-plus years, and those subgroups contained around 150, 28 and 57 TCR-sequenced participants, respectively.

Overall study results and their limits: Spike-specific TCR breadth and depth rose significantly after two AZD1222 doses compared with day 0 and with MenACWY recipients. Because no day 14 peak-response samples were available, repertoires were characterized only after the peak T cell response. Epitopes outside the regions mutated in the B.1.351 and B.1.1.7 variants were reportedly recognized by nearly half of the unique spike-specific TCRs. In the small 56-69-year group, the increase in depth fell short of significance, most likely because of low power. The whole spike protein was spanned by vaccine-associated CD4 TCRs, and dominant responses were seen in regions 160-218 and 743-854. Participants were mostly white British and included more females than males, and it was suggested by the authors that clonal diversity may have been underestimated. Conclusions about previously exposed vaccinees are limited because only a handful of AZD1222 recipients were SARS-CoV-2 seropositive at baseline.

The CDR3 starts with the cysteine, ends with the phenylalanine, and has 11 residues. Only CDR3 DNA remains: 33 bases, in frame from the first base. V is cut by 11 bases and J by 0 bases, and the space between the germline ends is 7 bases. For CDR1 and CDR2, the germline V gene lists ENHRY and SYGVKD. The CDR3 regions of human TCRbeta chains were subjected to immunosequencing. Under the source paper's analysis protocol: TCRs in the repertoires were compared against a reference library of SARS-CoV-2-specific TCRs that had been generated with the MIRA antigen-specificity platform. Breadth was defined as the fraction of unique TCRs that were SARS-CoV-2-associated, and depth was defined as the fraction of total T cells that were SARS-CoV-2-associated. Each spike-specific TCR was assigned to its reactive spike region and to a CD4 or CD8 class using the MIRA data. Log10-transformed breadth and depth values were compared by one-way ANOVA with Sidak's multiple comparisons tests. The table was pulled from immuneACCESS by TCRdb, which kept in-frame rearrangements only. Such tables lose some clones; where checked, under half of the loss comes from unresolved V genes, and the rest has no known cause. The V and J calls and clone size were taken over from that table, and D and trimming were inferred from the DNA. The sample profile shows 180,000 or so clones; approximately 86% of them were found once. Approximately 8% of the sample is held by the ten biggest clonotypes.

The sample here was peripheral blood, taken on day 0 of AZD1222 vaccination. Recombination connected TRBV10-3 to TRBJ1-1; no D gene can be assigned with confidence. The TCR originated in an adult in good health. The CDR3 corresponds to CAGRLNTEAFF. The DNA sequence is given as TGTGCCGGTAGATTGAACACTGAAGCTTTCTTT.